This T cell receptor beta chain was sequenced in a study of early stage breast cancer tumors. Clones were sequenced by immunoSEQ multiplex PCR, and TCRdb holds only the in-frame ones, with some missing. The table has some 41,000 clones, about three quarters seen once. This clone was seen only a few times. The length of the CDR3 is 12 residues. The V end lost 5 bases, the J end lost 7 bases, and 11 bases lay between the germline ends. Germline V gene data show CDR1 as WSHSY and CDR2 as SAAADI. The V call is TRBV10-2, the J call TRBJ1-2, with a weak D call TRBD1 (6 bases). The clonotype comes from a person aged 45 to 59 with breast cancer. The sample consisted of blood. CDR3 in DNA: TGCGCCAGCAGTCAGACAGGTTTTGGCTACACCTTC. Residues: CASSQTGFGYTF.